The clone carrying this TCR beta chain was counted only a few times. Antigen unknown. Aged 18 to 65, the patients had hyperthyroidism that was newly diagnosed and had lasted under 2 months. Sampled blood dates from first hyperthyroidism diagnosis, and it precedes any ophthalmopathy symptoms. This specimen comes from a study of T cells in Graves' hyperthyroidism and ophthalmopathy. Findings of the study overall: Through a model of 13 V-J features, ophthalmopathy was separated from stable hyperthyroidism. Blood also held most thyroid clonotypes expanded beyond 0.001.

Regions amplified from RNA transcripts were the TCR beta CDR3 regions. Researchers ran a first-round RT-PCR on the TCR CDR3 using the HTBI primer set. TCRdb re-called the multiplex PCR reads with MiXCR, one entry per CDR3 protein. This sample carries about 270,000 distinct CDR3 sequences, 13% to 15% of them seen once, and the ten largest clones take around 31%. The CDR3 extends over 16 amino acids. The V segment lost 1 base and the J segment 4 bases; nucleotides outside the gene matches: 4. Germline assignment: CDR1 SGDLS and CDR2 YYNGEE. The receptor was isolated from a woman aged 50 to 60 with Graves' hyperthyroidism that later progressed to Graves' ophthalmopathy. The specimen sequenced was blood. The chain recombines TRBV9 with TRBJ2-3; 12 bases map to TRBD1. The CDR3 region has the DNA TGTGCCAGCAGCGTATACGGGACAGGGGGCCCAGATACGCAGTATTTT. Translated: CASSVYGTGGPDTQYF.